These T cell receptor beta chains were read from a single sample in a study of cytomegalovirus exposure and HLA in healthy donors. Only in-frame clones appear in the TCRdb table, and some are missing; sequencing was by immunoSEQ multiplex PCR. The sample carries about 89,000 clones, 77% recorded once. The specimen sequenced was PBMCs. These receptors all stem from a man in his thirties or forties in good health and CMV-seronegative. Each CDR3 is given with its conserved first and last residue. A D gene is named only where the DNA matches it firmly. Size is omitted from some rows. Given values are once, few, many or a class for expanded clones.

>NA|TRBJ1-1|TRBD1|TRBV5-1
TGCGCCAGCAGCCCGGGACAGGGGAACACTGAAGCTTTCTTT
CASSPGQGNTEAFF
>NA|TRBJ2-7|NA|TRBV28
TGTGCCAGCAGTTTTCCCGGGGTCCCCTACGAGCAGTACTTC
CASSFPGVPYEQYF
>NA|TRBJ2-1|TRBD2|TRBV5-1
TGCGCCAGCAGCCTACTAAGCGGGGGGGCCCATGAGCAGTTCTTC
CASSLLSGGAHEQFF
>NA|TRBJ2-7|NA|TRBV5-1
TGCGCCAGCAGACCGGCCCCAGGTACCTACGAGCAGTACTTC
CASRPAPGTYEQYF
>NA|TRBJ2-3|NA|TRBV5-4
TGTGCCAGCAGCTTGGCCGGACTAACCTCAGATACGCAGTATTTT
CASSLAGLTSDTQYF
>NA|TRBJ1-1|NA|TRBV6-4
TGTGCCAGCAGTGACGACCCTACAAGAGGCACTGAAGCTTTCTTT
CASSDDPTRGTEAFF
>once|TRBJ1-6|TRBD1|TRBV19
TGTGCCAGTAGTGTCCGGGACAGGGGTCATTCACCCCTCCACTTT
CASSVRDRGHSPLHF
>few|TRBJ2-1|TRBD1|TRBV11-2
TGTGCCAGCAGCTTAGGGGACAGCAATGAGCAGTTCTTC
CASSLGDSNEQFF
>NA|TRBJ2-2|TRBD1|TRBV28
TGTGCCAGGCCGGGACAGGGGAACACCGGGGAGCTGTTTTTT
CARPGQGNTGELFF
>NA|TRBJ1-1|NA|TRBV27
TGTGCCAGCAGTAACGGACAGCTCACTGAAGCTTTCTTT
CASSNGQLTEAFF
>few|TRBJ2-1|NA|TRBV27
TGTGCCAGCAGTTTCGGGGGGCCCCGCTACAATGAGCAGTTCTTC
CASSFGGPRYNEQFF
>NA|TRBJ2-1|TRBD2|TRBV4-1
TGCGCCAGCAGCCAAACTTCTAGCGGAAGCAGCTACAATGAGCAGTTCTTC
CASSQTSSGSSYNEQFF
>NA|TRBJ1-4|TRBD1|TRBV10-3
TGTGCCATCAGTGACGGGACAGAAAATGAAAAACTGTTTTTT
CAISDGTENEKLFF
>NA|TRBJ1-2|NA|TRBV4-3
TGCGCCAGCAGCCAAGATGGCTTAGGGGCAAGCGGCTACACCTTC
CASSQDGLGASGYTF
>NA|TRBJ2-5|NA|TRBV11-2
TGTGCCAGCAGCTTAGCACTCCTAGTAGAGACCCAGTACTTC
CASSLALLVETQYF
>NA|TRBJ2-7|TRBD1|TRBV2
TGTGCCAGCAGCTCGTCGGGACAGTATTCCTACGAGCAGTACTTC
CASSSSGQYSYEQYF
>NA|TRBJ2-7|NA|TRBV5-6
TGTGCCAGCAGCTTCGGGCGCTCAGGGGCGTACGAGCAGTACTTC
CASSFGRSGAYEQYF
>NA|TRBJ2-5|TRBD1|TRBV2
TGTGCCAGCAGTGATATAGTGGACAGGGGGGAGACCCAGTACTTC
CASSDIVDRGETQYF